The present T cell receptor (beta chain) was sequenced within a study of OX40 agonist ivuxolimab in advanced cancers. Sequencing used immunoSEQ multiplex PCR; TCRdb keeps in-frame clones, though not all of them. The top ten clones hold 0.82% of a sample with some 100,000 clones, approximately 90% of them seen once. The germline V gene encodes CDR1 MNHNY and CDR2 SVGAGI (reference sequence). V lost 4 bases and J 0 bases, leaving 7 bases between the germline ends. This CDR3 has 14 residues. This sequence was found in an adult with an advanced solid tumor such as melanoma, head and neck, liver or kidney cancer. This sequence joins TRBV6-6 and TRBJ1-3; D not resolved. This specimen was CD4+ or CD8+ T cells sorted from blood, taken in a trial of the OX40 agonist ivuxolimab. The CDR3 DNA sequence: TGTGCCAGCAGTTCGGTCATCTCTGGAAACACCATATATTTT. It is translated as CASSSVISGNTIYF.